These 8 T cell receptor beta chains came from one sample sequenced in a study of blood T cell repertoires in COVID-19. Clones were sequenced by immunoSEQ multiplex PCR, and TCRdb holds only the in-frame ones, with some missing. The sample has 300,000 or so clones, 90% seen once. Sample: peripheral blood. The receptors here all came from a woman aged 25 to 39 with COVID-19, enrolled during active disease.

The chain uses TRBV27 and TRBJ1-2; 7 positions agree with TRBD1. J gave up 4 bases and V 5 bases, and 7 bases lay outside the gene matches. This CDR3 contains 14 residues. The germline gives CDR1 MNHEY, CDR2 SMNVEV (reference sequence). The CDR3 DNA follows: TGTGCCAGCAGTCACCGGGACAGATCCTATGGCTACACCTTC. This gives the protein CASSHRDRSYGYTF.

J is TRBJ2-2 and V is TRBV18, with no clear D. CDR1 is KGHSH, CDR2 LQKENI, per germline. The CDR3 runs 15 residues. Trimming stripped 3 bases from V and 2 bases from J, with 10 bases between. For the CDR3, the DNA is TGTGCCAGCTCACCGTGGAGTAGCAACACCGGGGAGCTGTTTTTT. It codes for CASSPWSSNTGELFF.

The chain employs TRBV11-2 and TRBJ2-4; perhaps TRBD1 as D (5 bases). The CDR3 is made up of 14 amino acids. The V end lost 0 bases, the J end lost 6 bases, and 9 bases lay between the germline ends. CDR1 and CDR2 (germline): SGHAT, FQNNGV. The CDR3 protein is CASSLDRQTNIQYF. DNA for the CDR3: TGTGCCAGCAGCTTAGATCGACAGACAAACATTCAGTACTTC.

The CDR3 region has the DNA TGTGCCATCAGTGAGTCGACGGGAGGGGCGGAGACCCAGTACTTC. This translates into CAISESTGGAETQYF. The chain carries TRBV10-3 and TRBJ2-5; TRBD2 matches at 8 bases. The germline CDR1 and CDR2 sequences are ENHRY and SYGVKD. J lost 5 bases, V lost 0 bases, and 5 bases had no gene match. This CDR3 is 15 amino acids long.

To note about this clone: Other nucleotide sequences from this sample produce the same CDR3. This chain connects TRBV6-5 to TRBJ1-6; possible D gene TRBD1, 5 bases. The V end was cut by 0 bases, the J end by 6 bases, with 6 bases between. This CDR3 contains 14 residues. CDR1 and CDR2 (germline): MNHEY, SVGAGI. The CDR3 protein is CASSYSGGNSPLHF. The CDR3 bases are TGTGCCAGCAGTTACTCGGGGGGTAATTCACCCCTCCACTTT.

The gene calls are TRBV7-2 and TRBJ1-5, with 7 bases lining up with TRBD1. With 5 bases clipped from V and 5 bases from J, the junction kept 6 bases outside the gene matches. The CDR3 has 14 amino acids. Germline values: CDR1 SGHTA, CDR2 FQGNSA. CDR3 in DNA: TGTGCCAGCAGCGTATCAGGGGGAGATCAGCCCCAGCATTTT. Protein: CASSVSGGDQPQHF.

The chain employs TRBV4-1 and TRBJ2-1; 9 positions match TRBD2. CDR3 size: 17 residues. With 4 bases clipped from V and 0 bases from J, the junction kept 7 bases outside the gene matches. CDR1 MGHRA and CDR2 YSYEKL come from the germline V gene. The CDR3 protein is CASSLRLAANSYNEQFF. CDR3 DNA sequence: TGCGCCAGCAGCCTCAGACTAGCGGCGAACTCCTACAATGAGCAGTTCTTC.

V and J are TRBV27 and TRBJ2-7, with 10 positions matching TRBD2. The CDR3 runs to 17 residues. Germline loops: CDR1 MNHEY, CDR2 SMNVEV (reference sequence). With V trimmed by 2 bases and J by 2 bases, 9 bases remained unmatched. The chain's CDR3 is CASSLDALAGVPYEQYF. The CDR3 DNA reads TGTGCCAGCAGTTTAGATGCCCTAGCGGGGGTGCCCTACGAGCAGTACTTC.